This T cell receptor (beta chain) emerged from a study of cytomegalovirus exposure and HLA in healthy donors. Data came from immunoSEQ multiplex PCR; TCRdb stores just in-frame clones and leaves some out. The sample yields tens of thousands of clones, about 91% seen once. With regard to this clone: Its cognate antigen is unknown.

Study-wide points: Reported results showed that the classifier diagnosed cytomegalovirus status with high specificity and sensitivity.

Germline lookup yields CDR1 LGHNA and CDR2 YSLEER. The length of the CDR3 is 16 residues. Trimming pared 0 bases from V and 4 bases from J, leaving 13 bases between. The receptor comes from a man aged 18 to 30 in good health and CMV-seronegative. The chain links TRBV4-3 to TRBJ2-1, with TRBD2 as a possible D gene (5 bases). The sample was PBMCs. The CDR3: CASSQEMGASYNEQFF. Written as DNA, the CDR3 is TGCGCCAGCAGCCAAGAGATGGGAGCTTCTTACAATGAGCAGTTCTTC.